The 29 T cell receptor beta chains presented below share a single source sample, sequenced in a study of OX40 agonist ivuxolimab in advanced cancers. Only in-frame clones appear in the TCRdb table, and some are missing; sequencing was by immunoSEQ multiplex PCR. The profile shows about 40,000 clones, approximately 88% of them singletons. The material was CD4+ or CD8+ T cells sorted from blood, obtained in a trial of the OX40 agonist ivuxolimab. These TCRs come from an adult with an advanced solid tumor such as melanoma, head and neck, liver or kidney cancer.

This chain joins TRBV19 and TRBJ2-2; D call uncertain. The CDR3 length is 14 residues. Trimming pared 4 bases from V and 7 bases from J, leaving 13 bases between. Germline V gene sequence: CDR1 LNHDA, CDR2 SQIVND (reference sequence). DNA for the CDR3: TGTGCCAGTAGTACCCAGGCGATACACGGGGAGCTGTTTTTT. Its protein is CASSTQAIHGELFF. Full variable domain (remainder filled in from reference TRBV19 and TRBJ2-2): DGGITQSPKYLFRKEGQNVTLSCEQNLNHDAMYWYRQDPGQGLRLIYYSQIVNDFQKGDIAEGYSVSREKKESFPLTVTSAQKNPTAFYLCASSTQAIHGELFFGEGSRLTVL.

The chain employs TRBV27 and TRBJ2-1; no definite D call. V lost 4 bases to trimming and J lost 0 bases, with 4 bases between them. CDR1 and CDR2 from the germline V gene are MNHEY and SMNVEV (reference sequence). This CDR3 comprises 13 residues. The CDR3 reads CASSSLSYNEQFF. The CDR3 bases are TGTGCCAGCAGTTCTCTCTCCTACAATGAGCAGTTCTTC.

CDR3 coding DNA: TGTGCCAGCAGCTTTTCTGGACTAGGTGGCCAAGAGACCCAGTACTTC. Protein product: CASSFSGLGGQETQYF. The chain recombines TRBV7-9 with TRBJ2-5; 7 bases fit TRBD2. This CDR3 has 16 amino acids. After removal of 3 bases from V and 1 base from J, the junction contained 8 bases not matched to a gene. In germline, CDR1 is SEHNR, CDR2 FQNEAQ (reference sequence).

This clone has only a few counts. The chain has TRBV4-1 and TRBJ2-7; TRBD1 matches at 9 bases. Germline CDR1 MGHRA, CDR2 YSYEKL. CDR3 length: 14 amino acids. Trimming cost V 5 bases and J 3 bases; bases outside gene matches: 5. The CDR3 sequence is CASSFDRGDYEQYF. Here the CDR3 DNA reads TGCGCCAGCAGCTTCGACAGGGGGGACTACGAGCAGTACTTC.

Only a few counts were recorded for this clone. This sequence joins TRBV15 and TRBJ2-3, with TRBD1 as a possible D gene (5 bases). V lost 0 bases to trimming and J lost 2 bases, with 9 bases between them. CDR1 LNHNV and CDR2 YYDKDF come from the germline V gene (reference sequence). CDR3 length equals 15 residues. CDR3 sequence (DNA): TGTGCCACCAGCAGAGATCGACAGCCCACAGATACGCAGTATTTT. Protein sequence: CATSRDRQPTDTQYF. Full variable domain (missing parts from reference TRBV15 and TRBJ2-3): DAMVIQNPRYQVTQFGKPVTLSCSQTLNHNVMYWYQQKSSQAPKLLFHYYDKDFNNEADTPDNFQSRRPNTSFCFLDIRSPGLGDTAMYLCATSRDRQPTDTQYFGPGTRLTVL.

This clone was detected ten times or more. V usage is TRBV9 and J usage is TRBJ2-2; maybe TRBD1 (6 bases). This CDR3 has 16 residues. The germline gives CDR1 SGDLS, CDR2 YYNGEE. V was clipped by 4 bases and J by 4 bases, with 17 bases between them. In DNA form, the CDR3 reads TGTGCCAGCAGCCTAGGCACAGGGACGCTCACCGGGGAGCTGTTTTTT. It is translated as CASSLGTGTLTGELFF. Full variable domain (missing parts from reference TRBV9 and TRBJ2-2): DSGVTQTPKHLITATGQRVTLRCSPRSGDLSVYWYQQSLDQGLQFLIQYYNGEERAKGNILERFSAQQFPDLHSELNLSSLELGDSALYFCASSLGTGTLTGELFFGEGSRLTVL.

This clone was detected a few times. The chain links TRBV27 to TRBJ1-5; the D is unclear. In germline, CDR1 is MNHEY, CDR2 SMNVEV (reference sequence). Trimming cost V 5 bases and J 7 bases, with 9 bases left between them. The CDR3 length is 12 residues. The CDR3 reads CASSDTGQPQHF. The DNA of the CDR3 is TGTGCCAGCAGTGATACGGGGCAGCCCCAGCATTTT.

The V gene is TRBV4-1, the J gene TRBJ1-1, with 10 bases lining up with TRBD1. Trimming cost V 2 bases and J 4 bases; bases outside gene matches: 4. This CDR3 comprises 15 residues. The germline V gene has CDR1 MGHRA and CDR2 YSYEKL. This chain's CDR3 is CASSQKTGGGTEAFF. CDR3 bases: TGCGCCAGCAGCCAAAAGACAGGGGGCGGCACTGAAGCTTTCTTT.

V and J are TRBV28 and TRBJ2-3, with D tentatively TRBD1 or TRBD2 (5 bases each). Germline V gene data show CDR1 as MDHEN and CDR2 as SYDVKM. V dropped 8 bases and J dropped 0 bases, with 21 bases sitting between them. The CDR3 contains 17 residues. DNA for the CDR3: TGTGCCAGCGGGACCATTGGAAAAGATTATAGCACAGATACGCAGTATTTT. Protein: CASGTIGKDYSTDTQYF.

This clone was observed a single time. The rearrangement uses TRBV7-9 and TRBJ2-7; D call uncertain. V was pared by 5 bases and J by 6 bases, with 11 bases between. CDR1 and CDR2 (germline): SEHNR, FQNEAQ (reference sequence). This CDR3 is 12 amino acids long. The DNA of the CDR3 is TGTGCCAGCAGCCCCGGCGTCGGCGAGCAGTACTTC. Its protein product is CASSPGVGEQYF.

The rearrangement joins TRBV27 to TRBJ1-1; D perhaps matches TRBD1 (5 bases). The CDR3 sequence is 13 residues long. CDR1 is MNHEY, CDR2 SMNVEV, per germline (reference sequence). V was trimmed by 3 bases and J by 8 bases, leaving 13 bases between them. The CDR3 region is CASSFSRRGEAFF. The CDR3 region has the DNA TGTGCCAGCAGTTTTTCTAGGCGGGGCGAAGCTTTCTTT.

This sequence joins TRBV7-9 and TRBJ2-7; 11 bases are shared with TRBD1. The CDR3 extends over 14 amino acids. The V gene's germline CDR1 is SEHNR and CDR2 FQNEAQ (reference sequence). With V trimmed by 4 bases and J by 7 bases, 6 bases remained unmatched. The CDR3 region is CASSSAGTGGEQYF. Here the CDR3 DNA reads TGTGCCAGCAGCTCAGCCGGGACAGGGGGAGAGCAGTACTTC.

In its sample, this clone was seen a few times. The V gene is TRBV6-5, the J gene TRBJ2-7; TRBD2 aligns across 10 bases. There are 15 residues in the CDR3. Trimming took 4 bases from V and 5 from J; bases not matched to a gene: 8. CDR1 and CDR2 (germline): MNHEY, SVGAGI. The DNA of the CDR3 is TGTGCCAGCAGTTTACTAGCGGGGTACCTGGACGAGCAGTACTTC. Its translation: CASSLLAGYLDEQYF.

CDR3 protein: CASSLTSGSSYEQYF. CDR3 DNA sequence: TGTGCCAGCAGCCTCACTAGCGGGAGTTCCTACGAGCAGTACTTC. The rearrangement links TRBV13 to TRBJ2-7; 11 bases are shared with TRBD2. J lost 1 base, V lost 5 bases, and 4 bases had no gene match. Germline assignment: CDR1 PRHDT and CDR2 FYEKMQ (reference sequence). CDR3 size: 15 residues.

The chain employs TRBV28 and TRBJ2-7, with D unresolved. CDR1 and CDR2 from the germline V gene are MDHEN and SYDVKM. Trimming cost V 5 bases and J 2 bases, with 10 bases left between them. The CDR3 is made up of 13 amino acids. This CDR3 reads CASSPQTPYEQYF. CDR3 sequence (DNA): TGTGCCAGCAGTCCTCAGACGCCCTACGAGCAGTACTTC.

The gene calls are TRBV7-9 and TRBJ2-1, with a weak D call TRBD2 (6 bases). The V gene's germline CDR1 is SEHNR and CDR2 FQNEAQ (reference sequence). With 5 bases removed from V and 8 bases from J, the gap between germline ends came to 13 bases. This CDR3 has 13 residues. CDR3 bases: TGTGCCAGCAGCGTGGGACCGGGGGATGAGCAGTTCTTC. Amino acid sequence: CASSVGPGDEQFF.

The chain joins TRBV6-5 to TRBJ2-5; maybe TRBD2 (6 bases). CDR3 size: 15 residues. CDR1 is MNHEY and CDR2 is SVGAGI in the germline V gene. V dropped 5 bases and J dropped 1 base, with 14 bases sitting between them. The CDR3 bases are TGTGCCAGCAGTCGACGAACTAGCAGCCAAGAGACCCAGTACTTC. Its translation: CASSRRTSSQETQYF.

J is TRBJ2-7 and V is TRBV27; 8 positions match TRBD1. The CDR3 extends over 13 amino acids. The germline V gene encodes CDR1 MNHEY and CDR2 SMNVEV (reference sequence). V shed 6 bases, J shed 2 bases, and the junction held 3 bases outside the gene matches. CDR3 in amino acids: CASSPGGAYEQYF. The CDR3 nucleotides read TGTGCCAGCAGCCCAGGGGGCGCCTACGAGCAGTACTTC.

The genes are TRBV6-1 and TRBJ2-3; TRBD2 matches at 8 bases. Trimming removed 1 base from V and 2 bases from J; junction bases left unmatched: 5. Germline CDR1 MNHNS, CDR2 SASEGT. The CDR3 runs to 16 residues. CDR3 bases: TGTGCCAGCAGTGAAGAAACTAGCGGTTACACAGATACGCAGTATTTT. Translation: CASSEETSGYTDTQYF.

The CDR3 spells CASSEIAGDPYEQYF. The CDR3 DNA reads as TGTGCCAGCAGTGAAATAGCGGGAGACCCCTACGAGCAGTACTTC. The chain uses TRBV6-4 and TRBJ2-7, with TRBD2 identical over 9 bases. CDR1 and CDR2 (germline): MRHNA, SNTAGT. Trimming took 3 bases from V and 2 from J; bases not matched to a gene: 5. This CDR3 is 15 amino acids long.

This rearrangement joins TRBV29-1 to TRBJ1-4; the D is unclear. This CDR3 has 11 amino acids. Germline loops: CDR1 SQVTM, CDR2 ANQGSEA. Trimming removed 6 bases at V and 5 bases at J, with 7 bases between. The CDR3, as DNA: TGCAGCGTGCGAAACAATGAAAAACTGTTTTTT. This encodes CSVRNNEKLFF.

This chain connects TRBV18 to TRBJ2-1; D remains ambiguous. The CDR3 loop spans 18 amino acids. The ends were cut back, 3 bases at V and 0 bases at J, with 18 bases in the middle. Per germline, CDR1 KGHSH and CDR2 LQKENI. This chain's CDR3 is CASSPGSNVHPSYNEQFF. CDR3 DNA: TGTGCCAGCTCACCGGGGTCAAACGTCCACCCCTCCTACAATGAGCAGTTCTTC.

This chain's CDR3 is CASSQGRPSYEQYF. In DNA form, the CDR3 reads TGTGCCAGCAGCCAAGGGAGACCCTCCTACGAGCAGTACTTC. The chain is built from TRBV14 and TRBJ2-7; no clear D. V was cut by 1 base and J by 0 bases, with 7 bases left in between. This CDR3 contains 14 residues. Germline CDR1 SGHDN, CDR2 FVKESK.

The chain recombines TRBV7-6 with TRBJ2-1; D unclear. This CDR3 has 14 residues. Germline CDR1 is SGHVS and CDR2 is FNYEAQ. Trimming pared 1 base from V and 8 bases from J, leaving 12 bases between. CDR3 coding DNA: TGTGCCAGCAGCTTAGGTCTCCTTAGGGATGAGCAGTTCTTC. This sequence encodes CASSLGLLRDEQFF.

The V and J genes are TRBV9 and TRBJ2-2, with 14 bases that match TRBD2. Germline assignment: CDR1 SGDLS and CDR2 YYNGEE. After removal of 3 bases from V and 5 bases from J, the junction contained 6 bases not matched to a gene. The length of the CDR3 is 17 residues. The DNA for the CDR3 is TGTGCCAGCAGCGCGTCGGGACTAGCGGGAGTGACCGGGGAGCTGTTTTTT. Its protein is CASSASGLAGVTGELFF.

V gene TRBV4-1 combines with J gene TRBJ2-3, with TRBD2 matching 11 bases. The junction had 13 bases not matched to a gene; V was cut back by 3 bases and J by 8 bases. The germline CDR1 and CDR2 sequences are MGHRA and YSYEKL. CDR3 length: 17 residues. The CDR3 reads CASSQDFLAGGLGTQYF. The DNA for the CDR3 is TGCGCCAGCAGCCAGGATTTTCTAGCGGGAGGTCTGGGTACGCAGTATTTT.

The count of this clone is one. The chain combines TRBV7-9 with TRBJ2-5; no reliable D call. Trimming shortened V by 5 bases and J by 1 base, and 11 bases separated the two germline ends. The CDR3 runs to 14 residues. Germline CDR1 and CDR2: SEHNR and FQNEAQ (reference sequence). The CDR3 spells CASSPPDGQETQYF. CDR3 nucleotide sequence: TGTGCCAGCAGCCCTCCGGACGGCCAAGAGACCCAGTACTTC.

J is TRBJ1-1 and V is TRBV19; D remains unclear. V was pared by 2 bases and J by 3 bases, with 7 bases between. The germline CDR1 and CDR2 sequences are LNHDA and SQIVND (reference sequence). The CDR3 contains 13 residues. CDR3 loop: CASSIRGYTEAFF. CDR3 DNA: TGTGCCAGTAGTATACGGGGTTACACTGAAGCTTTCTTT.

The V gene is TRBV4-1, the J gene TRBJ2-7; possibly TRBD1 for D (7 bases). Germline V gives CDR1 MGHRA, CDR2 YSYEKL. This CDR3 has 15 amino acids. Trimming cost V 0 bases and J 3 bases, with 12 bases left between them. This chain's CDR3 is CASSQETGTHYEQYF. The CDR3 bases are TGCGCCAGCAGCCAAGAGACAGGGACTCACTACGAGCAGTACTTC.